A selection of T cell receptor beta chains follows, all from one sample in a study of technical replicates of blood from a handful of donors. Using immunoSEQ multiplex PCR, the repertoire was profiled, and TCRdb retains in-frame clones only, with some absent. This table has about 84,000 clones, roughly 92% appearing once. The sample taken for sequencing was T cells isolated from PBMCs. The receptors shown here come from a human donor in good health. CDR3s include the opening cysteine and the closing phenylalanine or tryptophan. The D gene is left open where the match is weak. For some rows the clone size is stated as once, few or many, or as a class when expanded; others skip it.

CDR3: CASSLRLAGTDTQYF; DNA: TGTGCCAGCAGCTTACGACTAGCGGGAACAGATACGCAGTATTTT; J: TRBJ2-3; V: TRBV7-2; D: TRBD2; size: -
CDR3: CASSWGRNQPQHF; DNA: TGTGCCAGCAGTTGGGGGCGGAATCAGCCCCAGCATTTT; J: TRBJ1-5; V: TRBV27; D: -; size: -
CDR3: CASSFSGNTDTQYF; DNA: TGTGCCAGCAGCTTTAGCGGGAACACAGATACGCAGTATTTT; J: TRBJ2-3; V: TRBV7-9; D: TRBD2; size: -
CDR3: CASSLGSGRVIPTGELFF; DNA: TGTGCCAGCAGCTTAGGTAGCGGGAGGGTTATTCCAACCGGGGAGCTGTTTTTT; J: TRBJ2-2; V: TRBV11-2; D: TRBD2; size: few
CDR3: CASSSYSNQPQHF; DNA: TGTGCCAGCAGTTCTTATAGCAATCAGCCCCAGCATTTT; J: TRBJ1-5; V: TRBV6-5; D: -; size: -
CDR3: CASSVIPSAEQFF; DNA: TGTGCCAGCAGCGTTATCCCTAGCGCTGAGCAGTTCTTC; J: TRBJ2-1; V: TRBV7-6; D: -; size: once
CDR3: CASSYDPGSSYEQYF; DNA: TGCGCCAGCAGTTACGATCCGGGAAGCTCCTACGAGCAGTACTTC; J: TRBJ2-7; V: TRBV5-1; D: -; size: once
CDR3: CASRLSRGRNNEQFF; DNA: TGTGCAAGTCGCTTATCGCGGGGGAGAAACAATGAGCAGTTCTTC; J: TRBJ2-1; V: TRBV12-2; D: -; size: -
CDR3: CASSLWGGNEQFF; DNA: TGTGCCAGCAGCTTGTGGGGGGGGAATGAGCAGTTCTTC; J: TRBJ2-1; V: TRBV5-4; D: TRBD2; size: -
CDR3: CASSPLRIGGASYNEQFF; DNA: TGTGCCAGCAGCCCGCTCCGGATCGGGGGGGCGTCCTACAATGAGCAGTTCTTC; J: TRBJ2-1; V: TRBV13; D: TRBD2; size: -
CDR3: CASQGQDNQPQHF; DNA: TGCGCCAGCCAGGGACAGGACAATCAGCCCCAGCATTTT; J: TRBJ1-5; V: TRBV10-2; D: TRBD1; size: once
CDR3: CASSLDIAGENEQFF; DNA: TGTGCCAGCAGCTTGGATATAGCGGGAGAGAATGAGCAGTTCTTC; J: TRBJ2-1; V: TRBV5-6; D: TRBD2; size: -
CDR3: CASAPGGKETQYF; DNA: TGCGCCAGCGCCCCCGGGGGGAAGGAGACCCAGTACTTC; J: TRBJ2-5; V: TRBV5-1; D: TRBD2; size: -
CDR3: CASSGVRDSPLHF; DNA: TGTGCCAGCAGCGGTGTGAGGGATTCACCCCTCCACTTT; J: TRBJ1-6; V: TRBV9; D: -; size: -
CDR3: CASSVRTGSDTQYF; DNA: TGTGCCAGCAGTGTTCGGACAGGTTCGGATACGCAGTATTTT; J: TRBJ2-3; V: TRBV6-1; D: TRBD1; size: -
CDR3: CASSLKGAEETQYF; DNA: TGTGCCAGCAGCCTGAAGGGGGCTGAAGAGACCCAGTACTTC; J: TRBJ2-5; V: TRBV4-2; D: TRBD1; size: -
CDR3: CASSPGTDTQYF; DNA: TGTGCCAGTTCACCAGGCACAGATACGCAGTATTTT; J: TRBJ2-3; V: TRBV19; D: -; size: -
CDR3: CASSLESDTQYF; DNA: TGTGCCAGCAGTTTAGAATCAGATACGCAGTATTTT; J: TRBJ2-3; V: TRBV2; D: -; size: few
CDR3: CASSQHRGSYNSPLHF; DNA: TGTGCCAGCAGCCAACACAGGGGCTCCTATAATTCACCCCTCCACTTT; J: TRBJ1-6; V: TRBV4-2; D: TRBD1; size: once
CDR3: CATGLAGEGETQYF; DNA: TGTGCCACGGGACTAGCGGGAGAGGGGGAGACCCAGTACTTC; J: TRBJ2-5; V: TRBV27; D: TRBD2; size: once
CDR3: CATQSGGLYGYTF; DNA: TGTGCCACCCAATCGGGGGGCCTCTATGGCTACACCTTC; J: TRBJ1-2; V: TRBV28; D: -; size: few
CDR3: CASSVDLGLHNEQFF; DNA: TGTGCCAGCAGCGTAGATTTGGGGCTCCACAATGAGCAGTTCTTC; J: TRBJ2-1; V: TRBV9; D: -; size: -